This TCR beta chain was sequenced for a study of blood T cells in healthy people across ages. A J-beta primer mix and a sample-barcoded 5' primer were used in a second PCR of about 7 to 12 cycles. A template-switch adaptor that had 12 random nucleotides put a tag on each cDNA molecule. Every individual sample yielded 2.5 million or more paired-end reads (each containing CDR3). Via MiXCR, TCRdb re-called the 5' RACE reads, giving one row per CDR3 protein. Of about 780,000 distinct CDR3 sequences detected, about half appear once; the ten largest clones hold around 18%. There are 17 residues in the CDR3. Germline lookup yields CDR1 SGHTA and CDR2 FQGNSA. General observations from the study: Naive CD4+ cell counts and diversity both ran higher in long-lived than in aged donors.

Only a few counts were recorded for this clonotype. The target antigen is unknown. The junction differs from germline at one of its ends, possibly a read error. This receptor was taken from an older man in good health. The chain is built from TRBV7-2 and TRBJ2-3, with 8 bases lining up with TRBD2. Sequencing input: blood. CDR3 sequence: CASSPPVAGTSRDTQYF. Here the CDR3 DNA reads TGTGCCAGCAGCCCCCCGGTAGCGGGGACAAGCAGAGATACGCAGTATTTT.